This T cell receptor beta chain was obtained from a study of human T cells and chemical hapten exposure. Regarding the study as a whole: There was a positive correlation between PT1 expanded TCR counts and patch test score. Those TCRs sitting above 1 in 1000 frequency stayed the same with DPC sensitization. Controls had significantly fewer large CDR3 similarity clusters than were formed by expanded TCRs.

MiXCR, applied by TCRdb to the RACE reads, yields one record per CDR3 protein. The sample contains roughly 380,000 distinct CDR3 sequences, more than 4.5% of which appear only once. This CDR3 region has 12 residues. V was trimmed by 5 bases and J by 4 bases, leaving 6 bases between them. This clonotype was recorded a few times. What it binds is not known. Time point here: pre-sensitization, week 0. Treatment given: therapeutic diphenylcyclopropenone sensitization with weekly scalp DPC. Blood, whole and unfractionated, served as the source for total RNA extraction. This receptor was taken from a woman aged 45-59 years with alopecia areata. Some clones in this sample may be carry-over from other donors' samples. The chain recombines TRBV12-3 or TRBV12-4 with TRBJ1-5, with D maybe TRBD1 (5 bases). The sample in question was whole blood, obtained in connection with sensitization to the hapten diphenylcyclopropenone (DPC). Here the CDR3 reads CASSGTNQPQHF. Written as DNA, the CDR3 is TGTGCCAGCAGTGGGACTAATCAGCCCCAGCATTTT.